Listed below are T cell receptor beta chains from one sample, sequenced in a study of regulatory T cells in long-lasting Graves disease. TCRdb analysed the multiplex PCR reads with MiXCR anew, one entry per CDR3 protein. Here the sample spans hundreds of thousands of distinct CDR3 sequences, 15% to 20% being singletons. The same sample was also used in a study of T cells in Graves' hyperthyroidism and ophthalmopathy.

This sample comprised peripheral blood mononuclear cells (PBMCs), obtained at new diagnosis, from a patient treated with antithyroid drugs. These receptors were obtained from a woman aged 40 to 65 with Graves disease. The CDR3 runs from the conserved cysteine through the conserved F or W. A D gene is named only where the DNA matches it firmly. Size is stated for part of the rows, as once, few or many counts, or as a class when the clone is expanded.

>TRBJ2-5|many|-|TRBV2
TGTGCCAGCAGTGCCCCAGCATCTCGAAGCGAGACCCAGTACTTC
CASSAPASRSETQYF
>TRBJ1-4|once|TRBD1|TRBV5-1
TGCGCCAGCAGCCCCGTGGGGACAGGGTATGAAAAACTGTTTTTT
CASSPVGTGYEKLFF
>TRBJ2-7|-|-|TRBV20-1
TGCAGTGCTAGAGATAGAGGGGGGCCTCTCGAGCAGTACTTC
CSARDRGGPLEQYF
>TRBJ2-3|once|-|TRBV2
TGTGCCAGCAGAGTCCAAGGGGGGGCTGTAGATACGCAGTATTTT
CASRVQGGAVDTQYF
>TRBJ1-2|many|-|TRBV5-5
TGTGCCAGCAGCTTGGAGGAGGGAAGGTATGGCTACACCTTC
CASSLEEGRYGYTF
>TRBJ1-4|-|-|TRBV5-1
TGCGCCAGCAGCTTACGACAGGCTACTAATGAAAAACTGTTTTTT
CASSLRQATNEKLFF
>TRBJ2-3|many|TRBD1|TRBV24-1
TGTGCCACCGGGACAGGAAGCACAGATACGCAGTATTTT
CATGTGSTDTQYF
>TRBJ2-1|few|TRBD2|TRBV9
TGTGCCAGCAGCGTAGTGGGACCCAGTGGGACTAATTTCTACAATGAGCAGTTCTTC
CASSVVGPSGTNFYNEQFF
>TRBJ2-2|many|TRBD2|TRBV7-6
TGTGCCAGCAGCCGGGGACTAGCGGGGGGGTCATACACCGGGGAGCTGTTTTTT
CASSRGLAGGSYTGELFF
>TRBJ1-2|few|-|TRBV7-9
TGTGCCAGCAGCTCGCAGCTATTGAACGTGGGCTACACCTTC
CASSSQLLNVGYTF
>TRBJ1-1|many|-|TRBV15
TGTGCCACCAGCAGCCTTAAGAACACTGAAGCTTTCTTT
CATSSLKNTEAFF
>TRBJ2-3|few|-|TRBV10-3
TGTGCCATCACCGGGGACTTCACAGATACGCAGTATTTT
CAITGDFTDTQYF
>TRBJ1-4|-|-|TRBV12-3/TRBV12-4
TGTGCCAGCAGTTTGGACGGGGTTGGTGAAAAACTGTTTTTT
CASSLDGVGEKLFF
>TRBJ1-2|few|TRBD1|TRBV20-1
TGCAGTGCTAGAGATAAGGACAGGGGGCTTTGGGGCTATGGCTACACCTTC
CSARDKDRGLWGYGYTF
>TRBJ1-2|many|TRBD1|TRBV12-5
TGTGCTAGTGGTTCACCGGGACAGGGGCGGAATAATGGCTACACCTTC
CASGSPGQGRNNGYTF
>TRBJ2-5|few|-|TRBV12-3/TRBV12-4
TGTGCCAGCAGTTCAAGGTCCGGGGAGACCCAGTACTTC
CASSSRSGETQYF
>TRBJ1-2|-|-|TRBV19
TGTGCCAGTAGTAACCGGGTCCGGGGCTACACCTTC
CASSNRVRGYTF
>TRBJ1-3|few|-|TRBV6-1
TGTGCCAGCAGTGAGGAGGGATTTACTGGAAACACCATATATTTT
CASSEEGFTGNTIYF
>TRBJ1-2|few|-|TRBV9
TGTGCCAGCAGCGCCCAAGAAGGCTATGGCTACACCTTC
CASSAQEGYGYTF
>TRBJ2-5|many|TRBD1|TRBV7-3
TGTGCCAGCAGTTCCGACAGGGAAGAGACCCAGTACTTC
CASSSDREETQYF
>TRBJ2-5|few|-|TRBV3-1
TGTGCCAGCAGCCAAGATCTAGCTACCCCTCGGGAGACCCAGTACTTC
CASSQDLATPRETQYF
>TRBJ1-2|many|-|TRBV2
TGTGCCAGCAGTGCACAGGGAACCAACTATGGCTACACCTTC
CASSAQGTNYGYTF
>TRBJ2-7|few|TRBD1|TRBV9
TGTGCCAGCAGCGTAGGACAGGGGGCATTTGAGCAGTACTTC
CASSVGQGAFEQYF
>TRBJ1-5|-|-|TRBV19
TGTGCCAGTAGTCCCGGGCCCGGGACACCCCATCAGCCCCAGCATTTT
CASSPGPGTPHQPQHF
>TRBJ2-7|many|-|TRBV6-5
TGTGCCAGCAGTTCGAATAGGGGAACCTACGAGCAGTACTTC
CASSSNRGTYEQYF
>TRBJ1-1|few|-|TRBV6-1
TGTGCCAGCAGCCACCCGGGGAGGGCCGCGAACACTGAAGCTTTCTTT
CASSHPGRAANTEAFF
>TRBJ1-2|-|TRBD1|TRBV28
TGTGCCAGCAGTGAATCCGGGACAGGGGGATATGGCTACACCTTC
CASSESGTGGYGYTF
>TRBJ1-3|-|-|TRBV13
TGTGCCAGCAGCCCCCGGGGCATTGGAAACACCATATATTTT
CASSPRGIGNTIYF
>TRBJ1-4|many|-|TRBV5-1
TGTGCCAGCAGCCCCGGACCACCAGCTAATGAAAAACTGTTTTTT
CASSPGPPANEKLFF
>TRBJ1-5|-|TRBD1|TRBV6-1
TGTGCCAGCAGGCCGGCGGGACAGGGGAACCAGCCCCAGCATTTT
CASRPAGQGNQPQHF
>TRBJ1-1|few|-|TRBV6-2/TRBV6-3
TGTGCCAGCAAGGTGGCTGAGAGCACTGAAGCTTTCTTT
CASKVAESTEAFF
>TRBJ2-7|-|TRBD1|TRBV5-6
TGTGCCAGCAGCTGGGACAGGGCGGGGGAGCAGTACTTC
CASSWDRAGEQYF
>TRBJ1-1|-|-|TRBV11-3
TGTGCCAGCAGCTTAGGTGCCGGGATGATGAACACTGAAGCTTTCTTT
CASSLGAGMMNTEAFF
>TRBJ2-3|many|-|TRBV7-2
TGTGCCAGCAGCTTACTTAGCCCAGATACGCAGTATTTT
CASSLLSPDTQYF
>TRBJ1-2|-|-|TRBV3-1
TGTGCCAGCAGCCCCAGCGGGGGCGCGATCTATGGCTACACCTTC
CASSPSGGAIYGYTF
>TRBJ2-3|-|TRBD1|TRBV10-3
TGTGCCATCAGCGTCCGGGGGACAGGGGGGGTAAGCACAGATACGCAGTATTTT
CAISVRGTGGVSTDTQYF
>TRBJ2-5|few|TRBD1|TRBV5-1
TGCGCCAGCAGCTTTACAGGGGGAAGCGAGACCCAGTACTTC
CASSFTGGSETQYF
>TRBJ1-5|-|-|TRBV7-3
TGTGCCAGCAGCCATCCCGGTGGTGAGGGTTCCAATCAGCCCCAGCATTTT
CASSHPGGEGSNQPQHF
>TRBJ2-1|few|TRBD2|TRBV20-1
TGCAGTGCGGGACTAGCCGTATCTGAGCAGTTCTTC
CSAGLAVSEQFF
>TRBJ2-3|-|-|TRBV5-5
TGTGCCAGCAGCCCCACTTCAAATACGCAGTATTTT
CASSPTSNTQYF
>TRBJ1-6|-|-|TRBV20-1
TGCAGTGCTAGAGATTTGACCCTCCACTTT
CSARDLTLHF
>TRBJ2-2|-|-|TRBV19
TGTGCCAGTAGTATACCCCTCCTTACCTCTCGCGGGGAGCTGTTTTTT
CASSIPLLTSRGELFF
>TRBJ1-3|-|-|TRBV19
TGTGCCAGTAGGACAGATTCTGCTGGAAACACCATATATTTT
CASRTDSAGNTIYF
>TRBJ1-2|many|TRBD1|TRBV11-2
TGTGCCAGCAGCTTAGCCCTCGGGACAGGGGGCGGCTACACCTTC
CASSLALGTGGGYTF